The 15 T cell receptor beta chains given below trace back to one sample, sequenced in a study of cytomegalovirus exposure and HLA in healthy donors. PCR was performed using 60 Vbeta and 13 Jbeta primers. Profiled with immunoSEQ multiplex PCR; TCRdb holds only in-frame clones, not every one. The repertoire holds 100,000 to 150,000 clones, with 8.5% to 9% as singletons. Source material: PBMCs. The receptors were gathered from a woman in her thirties or forties in good health and CMV-seropositive.

This chain connects TRBV19 to TRBJ1-2; D is undetermined. The CDR3 sequence is 15 residues long. Per the germline V gene, CDR1 is LNHDA and CDR2 is SQIVND (reference sequence). The V end was cut by 2 bases, the J end by 6 bases, with 16 bases between. CDR3 in DNA: TGTGCCAGTAGTATAAGCCTAGTGACCCTCAATGGCTACACCTTC. Translated: CASSISLVTLNGYTF.

This clone came up a few times. V is TRBV18 and J is TRBJ1-1, with 7 bases aligning to TRBD1. J was trimmed by 1 base and V by 3 bases; bases with no gene match: 5. Per the germline V gene, CDR1 is KGHSH and CDR2 is LQKENI. This CDR3 is built from 15 residues. CDR3 in amino acids: CASSPVGTANTEAFF. CDR3 coding DNA: TGTGCCAGCTCACCGGTGGGGACAGCGAACACTGAAGCTTTCTTT.

This clone was counted between two and nine times. The gene calls are TRBV2 and TRBJ1-2, with no clear D. Germline CDR1 and CDR2: SNHLY and FYNNEI. The CDR3 totals 14 residues. Trimming removed 5 bases at V and 1 base at J, with 11 bases between. In DNA, the CDR3 is TGTGCCAGCAGTCAGAGTCAGCGTAACTATGGCTACACCTTC. It encodes CASSQSQRNYGYTF.

V and J are TRBV4-1 and TRBJ2-7, with D perhaps TRBD1 (6 bases). Germline V lookup: CDR1 MGHRA, CDR2 YSYEKL. V lost 1 base and J lost 10, with 20 bases in between. The CDR3 has 15 amino acids. CDR3 in DNA: TGCGCCAGCAGCCAAGGGGGCCAGGGGACCCTCGCACAGTACTTC. Protein product: CASSQGGQGTLAQYF.

The chain uses TRBV5-4 and TRBJ2-7; the D is unclear. CDR3 size: 15 residues. Trimming removed 10 bases from V and 3 bases from J, with 23 bases in between. Germline V gives CDR1 SGHNT, CDR2 YYREEE (reference sequence). The CDR3 is CASSLPSSNYYEQYF. The DNA of the CDR3 is TGTGCCTCTTCGCTTCCCAGCAGCAACTACTACGAGCAGTACTTC.

CDR3 bases: TGCGCCAGCAGCCCCCGGACAGGGCAAACTGGAAACACCATATATTTT. This sequence encodes CASSPRTGQTGNTIYF. This chain uses TRBV5-1 with TRBJ1-3; 8 bases agree with TRBD1. With 4 bases clipped from V and 2 bases from J, the junction kept 8 bases outside the gene matches. Looked up from germline, CDR1 is SGHRS and CDR2 is YFSETQ. The CDR3 is 16 amino acids.

Of note for this clone: At the DNA level, this CDR3 is encoded by other sequences in the same sample as well. The CDR3 loop is CSASGGQPQHF. DNA of the CDR3: TGCAGTGCGAGCGGGGGACAGCCCCAGCATTTT. The gene calls are TRBV20-1 and TRBJ1-5, with D perhaps matching TRBD1 (5 bases). Germline CDR1 DFQATT, CDR2 SNEGSKA (reference sequence). The CDR3 extends over 11 amino acids. The V and J ends lost 6 bases and 7 bases respectively, with 10 bases between them.

This clone was detected a few times. The chain has TRBV30 and TRBJ1-2; D is unresolved. This CDR3 has 16 residues. The germline CDR1 and CDR2 sequences are GTSNPN and SVGIG (reference sequence). Trimming shortened V by 4 bases and J by 0 bases, and 18 bases separated the two germline ends. CDR3 in amino acids: CAWNPGGSEANYGYTF. In DNA form, the CDR3 reads TGTGCCTGGAACCCCGGAGGTTCCGAAGCTAACTATGGCTACACCTTC.

The J gene is TRBJ2-6, the V gene TRBV28, with 8 positions matching TRBD1. Germline assignment: CDR1 MDHEN and CDR2 SYDVKM. The CDR3 extends over 17 amino acids. Unmatched junction bases numbered 8, after V lost 7 bases and J lost 0 bases. The CDR3 sequence: CASKTGTGYSGANVLTF. CDR3 DNA sequence: TGTGCCAGCAAGACCGGGACAGGTTACTCTGGGGCCAACGTCCTGACTTTC.

This chain links TRBV10-1 with TRBJ2-5; maybe TRBD2 (5 bases). The J call may be incorrect, as the DNA end agrees better with TRBJ2-7. Germline loops: CDR1 WNHNN, CDR2 SYGVQD (reference sequence). The CDR3 is 12 amino acids. Written as DNA, the CDR3 is TGCGCCAGCAGGGGTCTAGCAGGCGAGCAGTACTTC. Its protein product is CASRGLAGEQYF.

The chain has TRBV4-1 and TRBJ2-7, with TRBD2 matching over 9 bases. V was clipped by 0 bases and J by 1 base; unmatched bases: 1. Germline V gene sequence: CDR1 MGHRA, CDR2 YSYEKL. The CDR3 has 15 amino acids. The CDR3 nucleotides are TGCGCCAGCAGCCAAGATCTAGCGGGATCCTACGAGCAGTACTTC. Its protein is CASSQDLAGSYEQYF.

The J gene is TRBJ1-4, the V gene TRBV28, with unresolved D. The germline V gene has CDR1 MDHEN and CDR2 SYDVKM. The CDR3 covers 14 residues. Trimming cost V 2 bases and J 7 bases, with 11 bases left between them. This CDR3 reads CASSLVEPSEKLFF. The CDR3 DNA sequence: TGTGCCAGCAGTTTAGTGGAACCTAGTGAAAAACTGTTTTTT.

In its sample, this clone was seen many times. The genes are TRBV12-5 and TRBJ2-3, with D unclear. V was trimmed by 2 bases and J by 4 bases, leaving 10 bases between them. CDR3 length: 14 residues. Looked up from germline, CDR1 is LGHNT and CDR2 is FRNRAP. Here the CDR3 reads CASGLSPRSDTQYF. Here the CDR3 DNA reads TGTGCTAGTGGTTTGTCGCCTAGGTCAGATACGCAGTATTTT.

This clone was counted ten times or more. The rearrangement uses TRBV6-5 and TRBJ2-7, with TRBD2 matching over 9 bases. CDR3 length equals 15 residues. Germline V gives CDR1 MNHEY, CDR2 SVGAGI. V was clipped by 4 bases and J by 1 base; unmatched bases: 5. CDR3 sequence: CASSLLAGTSYEQYF. The CDR3 DNA sequence: TGTGCCAGCAGTTTGCTAGCGGGGACTTCCTACGAGCAGTACTTC.

This clone was observed a handful of times. This could be a read error, since a much larger clone is one nucleotide away. The chain carries TRBV27 and TRBJ2-7; D is perhaps TRBD1 (6 bases). Germline CDR1 is MNHEY and CDR2 is SMNVEV (reference sequence). This CDR3 contains 12 residues. With 6 bases removed from V and 3 bases from J, the gap between germline ends came to 9 bases. The CDR3 nucleotides are TGTGCCAGCAGCCCACAGGGCTACGAGCAGTACTTC. Translation gives CASSPQGYEQYF.